A selection of T cell receptor beta chains follows, all from one sample in a study of blood T cell repertoires in COVID-19. The assay was immunoSEQ multiplex PCR, and TCRdb's table has in-frame clones only and misses some. The table has 350,000 to 450,000 clones, 85% seen once. Material: peripheral blood. The source is a woman between 18 and 29 years old with acute or convalescent COVID-19. CDR3s include the opening cysteine and the closing phenylalanine or tryptophan. D genes are given only for firm matches. Clone size is not always given. Where it is, it says once, few, many or a class for expanded clones.

>TRBD2|-|TRBJ2-3|TRBV28
TGTGCCAGCAGACCTCCTAGCGGCAGCACAGATACGCAGTATTTT
CASRPPSGSTDTQYF
>TRBD2|-|TRBJ2-3|TRBV7-3
TGTGCCAGCAGCTTAGCGGGAGGGCCCACAGATACGCAGTATTTT
CASSLAGGPTDTQYF
>TRBD1|-|TRBJ1-1|TRBV7-2
TGTGCCAGCAGCTTCCAGACAGGGGCGGGGGCTGAAGCTTTCTTT
CASSFQTGAGAEAFF
>TRBD1|-|TRBJ1-5|TRBV4-1
TGCGCCAGCAGCCAGGGACAGGGGGCATATCCGCCCCAGCATTTT
CASSQGQGAYPPQHF
>-|-|TRBJ2-2|TRBV30
TGTGCCTGGAGCGGAGTGGGGGGGCCGGGGACCGGGGAGCTGTTTTTT
CAWSGVGGPGTGELFF
>TRBD2|-|TRBJ2-5|TRBV12-3/TRBV12-4
TGTGCCAGCAGTGCGGGAGTCGGGACCCAGTACTTC
CASSAGVGTQYF
>TRBD1|-|TRBJ1-4|TRBV28
TGTGCCAGCAGTTCTCAAACAGGGGAAGGTAATGAAAAACTGTTTTTT
CASSSQTGEGNEKLFF
>-|-|TRBJ1-2|TRBV6-1
TGTGCCAGCAGTGAAGGGCATCAGGAACTCTATGGCTACACCTTC
CASSEGHQELYGYTF
>-|-|TRBJ1-6|TRBV6-1
TGTGCCAGCAGTGAAGGACAGGTTACACCCCTCCACTTT
CASSEGQVTPLHF
>TRBD1|once|TRBJ1-1|TRBV5-6
TGTGCCAGCAGTTCCGGACAGGCCCTTGAAGCTTTCTTT
CASSSGQALEAFF
>-|-|TRBJ1-5|TRBV5-1
TGCGCCAGCAGCGCGCAGGGCGGCAGTCAGCCCCAGCATTTT
CASSAQGGSQPQHF
>-|-|TRBJ1-1|TRBV20-1
TGCAGTGCTAGAGTCTACACTGAAGCTTTCTTT
CSARVYTEAFF
>-|-|TRBJ2-3|TRBV21-1
TGTGCCAGCAACGCGAGGGACAGGGGCACAGATACGCAGTATTTT
CASNARDRGTDTQYF
>-|-|TRBJ2-2|TRBV15
TGTGCCACTCGAGGCTTCCTCCGACCCGGGGAGCTGTTTTTT
CATRGFLRPGELFF
>-|many|TRBJ1-4|TRBV6-6
TGTGCCAGCAGTTACTCGCGGGCCGAAGAAAAACTGTTTTTT
CASSYSRAEEKLFF
>-|-|TRBJ1-4|TRBV25-1
TGTGCCAGCAGTGCTTACAGGGAACTGTTTTTT
CASSAYRELFF
>TRBD2|-|TRBJ2-3|TRBV12-5
TGTGCTAGTGGTTTGAGAGGGACTAGCGGGAGTATATATACGCAGTATTTT
CASGLRGTSGSIYTQYF
>TRBD1|-|TRBJ2-7|TRBV9
TGTGCCAGCAGCGTTACCGGGACAGAATCCTACGAGCAGTACTTC
CASSVTGTESYEQYF
>TRBD2|-|TRBJ2-7|TRBV28
TGTGTCAGCAGTAGAGGACTAGCGGGAACCTACGAGCAGTACTTC
CVSSRGLAGTYEQYF
>-|-|TRBJ2-7|TRBV27
TGTGCCAGCAGTTTGGGGCCCTTCTTTTACGAGCAGTACTTC
CASSLGPFFYEQYF
>-|-|TRBJ2-1|TRBV28
TGTGCCAGCATTCCCGGGAATACCTACAATGAGCAGTTCTTC
CASIPGNTYNEQFF
>-|-|TRBJ2-3|TRBV3-1/TRBV3-2
TGTGCCAGCAGCCGGAAGGTGGAGGATACGCAGTATTTT
CASSRKVEDTQYF
>TRBD2|-|TRBJ2-1|TRBV5-1
TGCGCCAGCAGCTCGTTAGCGGGAGACTCCTACAATGAGCAGTTCTTC
CASSSLAGDSYNEQFF
>TRBD2|-|TRBJ2-1|TRBV19
TGTGCCAGTAAAGCTAGCGGAAACAATGAGCAGTTCTTC
CASKASGNNEQFF
>TRBD1|-|TRBJ1-2|TRBV7-9
TGTGCCAGCAGCTTCCTACAGGGGGCTGGCGGCTACACCTTC
CASSFLQGAGGYTF
>TRBD1|-|TRBJ2-7|TRBV3-1/TRBV3-2
TGTGCCAGCAGCTCGGGACAGGTCTCCTACGAGCAGTACTTC
CASSSGQVSYEQYF
>-|few|TRBJ2-5|TRBV2
TGTGCCAGCACCAACTGGGGCAGCCAAGAGACCCAGTACTTC
CASTNWGSQETQYF
>TRBD1|few|TRBJ1-1|TRBV6-5
TGTGCCAGCAGTCCAGGGGGCCTAAATGAAGCTTTCTTT
CASSPGGLNEAFF
>-|-|TRBJ2-7|TRBV4-2
TGTGCCAGCAGCCAAGAACAGGGACCCTACGAGCAGTACTTC
CASSQEQGPYEQYF